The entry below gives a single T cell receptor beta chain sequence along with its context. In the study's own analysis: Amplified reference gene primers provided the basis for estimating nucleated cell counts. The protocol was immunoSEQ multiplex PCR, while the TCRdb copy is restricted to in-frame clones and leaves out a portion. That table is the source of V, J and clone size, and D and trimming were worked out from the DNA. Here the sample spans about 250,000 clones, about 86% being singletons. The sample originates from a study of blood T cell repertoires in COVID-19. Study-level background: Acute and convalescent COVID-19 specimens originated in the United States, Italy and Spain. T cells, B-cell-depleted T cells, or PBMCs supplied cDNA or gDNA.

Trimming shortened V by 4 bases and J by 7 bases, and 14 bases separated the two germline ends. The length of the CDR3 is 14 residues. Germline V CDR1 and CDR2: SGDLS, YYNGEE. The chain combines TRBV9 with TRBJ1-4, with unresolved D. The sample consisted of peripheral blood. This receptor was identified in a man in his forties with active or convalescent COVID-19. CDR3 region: CASSSSGSSEKLFF. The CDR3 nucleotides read TGTGCCAGCAGCTCTAGCGGGTCTAGTGAAAAACTGTTTTTT.